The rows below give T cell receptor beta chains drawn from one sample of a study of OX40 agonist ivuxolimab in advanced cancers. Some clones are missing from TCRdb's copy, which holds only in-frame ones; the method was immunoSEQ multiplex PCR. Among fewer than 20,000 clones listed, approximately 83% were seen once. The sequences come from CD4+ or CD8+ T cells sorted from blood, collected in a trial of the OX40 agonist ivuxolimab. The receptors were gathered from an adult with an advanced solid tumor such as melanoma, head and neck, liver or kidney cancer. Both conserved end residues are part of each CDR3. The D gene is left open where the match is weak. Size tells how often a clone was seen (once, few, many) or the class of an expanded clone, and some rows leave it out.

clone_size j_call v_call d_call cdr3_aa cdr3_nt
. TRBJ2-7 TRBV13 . CASSLGLMKGEQYF TGTGCCAGCAGCTTAGGGCTAATGAAGGGCGAGCAGTACTTC
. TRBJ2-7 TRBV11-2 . CASSLGGLSYEQYF TGTGCCAGCAGCTTAGGGGGTCTCTCCTACGAGCAGTACTTC
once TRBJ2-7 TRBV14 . CASSPFSGFYEQYF TGTGCCAGCAGCCCCTTTTCAGGGTTCTACGAGCAGTACTTC
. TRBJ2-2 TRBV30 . CAWSPPPNTGELFF TGTGCCTGGAGTCCCCCCCCGAACACCGGGGAGCTGTTTTTT
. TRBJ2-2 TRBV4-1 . CASSQKRMGGALTGELFF TGCGCCAGCAGCCAAAAAAGAATGGGCGGGGCACTCACCGGGGAGCTGTTTTTT
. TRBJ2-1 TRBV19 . CASSGRVPVRNEQFF TGTGCCAGTTCTGGACGGGTCCCCGTAAGGAATGAGCAGTTCTTC
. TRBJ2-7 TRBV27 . CASRDGLHEYEQYF TGTGCCAGCAGAGATGGGTTGCACGAATACGAGCAGTACTTC
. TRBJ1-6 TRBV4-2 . CASSLHRDLNSPLHF TGTGCCAGCAGCCTTCACCGGGACCTTAATTCACCCCTCCACTTT
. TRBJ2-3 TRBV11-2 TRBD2 CASSPGPSGGNPRKGTQYF TGTGCCAGCAGCCCGGGGCCTAGCGGGGGGAACCCTCGGAAGGGTACGCAGTATTTT
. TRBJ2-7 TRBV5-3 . CARSRLGTDDEQYF TGTGCCAGAAGCCGCCTAGGGACGGATGACGAGCAGTACTTC
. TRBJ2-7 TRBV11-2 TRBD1 CASSFTGTVDYEQYF TGTGCCAGCAGCTTTACCGGGACAGTAGACTACGAGCAGTACTTC
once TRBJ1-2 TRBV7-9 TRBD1 CASSPGPGQRGYTF TGTGCCAGCAGCCCCGGTCCGGGACAGAGAGGCTACACCTTC
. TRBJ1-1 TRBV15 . CATSRFQQGLPNTEAFF TGTGCCACCAGCAGATTCCAACAAGGGCTTCCGAACACTGAAGCTTTCTTT
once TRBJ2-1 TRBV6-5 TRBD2 CASSYSPSGGVHEQFF TGTGCCAGCAGTTACTCGCCCAGCGGGGGGGTCCATGAGCAGTTCTTC
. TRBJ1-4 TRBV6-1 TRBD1 CASSLTGGINEKLFF TGTGCCAGCAGCCTGACAGGGGGCATTAATGAAAAACTGTTTTTT
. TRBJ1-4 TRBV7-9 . CASSRTPDGLNEKLFF TGTGCCAGCAGCCGCACGCCAGACGGACTTAATGAAAAACTGTTTTTT
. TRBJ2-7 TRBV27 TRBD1 CASRQGTGYEQYF TGTGCCAGCAGACAAGGGACAGGGTACGAGCAGTACTTC
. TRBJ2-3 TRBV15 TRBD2 CATSPPREEGFGSTDTQYF TGTGCCACCAGCCCTCCCCGGGAGGAAGGGTTTGGGAGCACAGATACGCAGTATTTT
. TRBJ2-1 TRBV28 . CASSYSRGEQFF TGTGCCAGCAGTTACTCCCGGGGGGAGCAGTTCTTC
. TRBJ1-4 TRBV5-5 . CASSQDWGMEGEKLFF TGTGCCAGCAGCCAAGACTGGGGGATGGAGGGTGAAAAACTGTTTTTT
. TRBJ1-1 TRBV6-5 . CASSYNPNTEAFF TGTGCCAGCAGTTACAATCCGAACACTGAAGCTTTCTTT
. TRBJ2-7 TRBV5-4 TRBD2 CASSLPGLAGHEQYF TGTGCCAGCAGCTTACCGGGACTAGCGGGCCACGAGCAGTACTTC
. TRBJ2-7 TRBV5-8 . CASSFVGHQYEQYF TGTGCCAGCAGTTTTGTGGGGCACCAGTACGAGCAGTACTTC
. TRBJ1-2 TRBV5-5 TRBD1 CASSPGQGFYGYTF TGTGCCAGCAGTCCGGGACAGGGGTTCTATGGCTACACCTTC
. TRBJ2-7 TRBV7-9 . CASSLGFDYEQYF TGTGCCAGCAGCCTCGGGTTTGACTACGAGCAGTACTTC
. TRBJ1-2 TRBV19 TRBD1 CASSPTGTGNYGYTF TGTGCCAGTAGTCCTACCGGGACAGGGAACTATGGCTACACCTTC